The clone carrying this T cell receptor (beta chain) was observed a few times. Its antigen is currently unknown. The gene symbols are mouse symbols. The CDR3 goes on 4 residues after the read ends, and that part is filled in from the germline J gene. The data stem from a study of CD8+ T cells in alopecia areata. Looking at the study overall: Grafts of skin from C3H/HeJ donors aged roughly 6-12 months with spontaneous alopecia went to female C3H/HeJ mice aged about 6-10 weeks.

Findings of the study overall: Lesional scalp exceeded normal scalp in clonality, especially in alopecia totalis/universalis.

A sort of pooled cutaneous lymph node cells used CD4, CD8alpha, NKG2D, NKG2ACE and other stains. Germline V gene sequence: CDR1 NSHNY, CDR2 SYGAGN. V lost 2 bases and J lost 0; bases outside the gene matches: 4. The CDR3 loop spans 16 amino acids. Extracted RNA was reverse transcribed, and the resulting cDNA served as sequencing template. Profiling relied on immunoSEQ multiplex PCR, and the TCRdb table lists in-frame clones only, not all of them. In total the sample includes roughly 260,000 clones, none of them seen once. Sequencing was performed on CD4+ T cells sorted from a lymph node. V is TRBV13-1 and J is TRBJ1-2, with 10 bases aligning to TRBD1. The sequence was obtained from a C3H/HeJ mouse with alopecia areata. The mouse strain carries the MHC haplotype H2-k. The CDR3 reads CASSEPGQGANSDYTF. Incomplete CDR3 DNA: TGTGCCAGCAGTGAGCCCGGACAGGGGGCAAACTCC.